This entry lists 6 T cell receptor beta chains sequenced from one sample in a study of blood T cell repertoires in COVID-19. Produced via immunoSEQ multiplex PCR; TCRdb's table is partial and in-frame only. The table includes just under 350,000 clones, around four fifths detected once. Sequencing was performed on peripheral blood. Every receptor here comes from a man aged 25-45 years with active or convalescent COVID-19.

The J gene is TRBJ2-5, the V gene TRBV6-2 or TRBV6-3; a weak D match, TRBD2 (7 bases). Per germline, CDR1 MNHEY and CDR2 SVGEGT. V shed 2 bases and J shed 2 bases, with 12 bases lying between them. The CDR3 covers 15 residues. CDR3 protein: CASSYEGGGQETQYF. CDR3 in DNA: TGTGCCAGCAGTTACGAGGGAGGGGGTCAAGAGACCCAGTACTTC.

The V and J genes are TRBV4-3 and TRBJ2-1, with TRBD2 as a possible D gene (5 bases). The germline V gene has CDR1 LGHNA and CDR2 YSLEER. Trimming shortened V by 6 bases and J by 0 bases, and 12 bases separated the two germline ends. The CDR3 has 15 residues. CDR3 nucleotides: TGCGCCAGCAGGGGGAGCCTTAGCTCCTACAATGAGCAGTTCTTC. This encodes CASRGSLSSYNEQFF.

This chain links TRBV10-3 with TRBJ2-7; 8 bases are a match to TRBD2. Germline CDR1 ENHRY, CDR2 SYGVKD. Trimming cost V 10 bases and J 5 bases; bases outside gene matches: 13. CDR3 length: 14 amino acids. DNA of the CDR3: TGTGCCACGAGTCCGGGACTAGTTGTTGACGAGCAGTACTTC. This codes for CATSPGLVVDEQYF.

The chain has TRBV27 and TRBJ2-1; the match to TRBD2 covers 13 bases. The V gene's germline CDR1 is MNHEY and CDR2 SMNVEV (reference sequence). This CDR3 is built from 15 residues. Germline trimming cut 6 bases from V and 8 bases from J; bases unmatched to any gene: 7. The CDR3 region has the DNA TGTGCCAGCAGGAGGACTAGCGGGAGTAGGTATGAGCAGTTCTTC. Amino acids: CASRRTSGSRYEQFF.

The J gene is TRBJ2-7, the V gene TRBV7-8; maybe TRBD2 (6 bases). Trimming shortened V by 4 bases and J by 1 base, and 11 bases separated the two germline ends. The CDR3 extends over 14 amino acids. CDR1 and CDR2 (germline): SGHVS, FQNEAQ. The CDR3 protein is CASSWGGRSYEQYF. CDR3 nucleotide sequence: TGTGCCAGCAGCTGGGGAGGCAGGTCCTACGAGCAGTACTTC.

This chain links TRBV7-3 with TRBJ2-5; D is perhaps TRBD1 (6 bases). Germline lookup yields CDR1 SGHTA and CDR2 FQGTGA. The CDR3 totals 13 residues. V was shortened by 6 bases and J by 2 bases, with 10 bases between the two germline ends. The CDR3 sequence is CASSTGWQETQYF. The CDR3, as DNA: TGTGCCAGCAGTACAGGGTGGCAAGAGACCCAGTACTTC.